The sequence of this TCR beta chain was determined in a study of blood T cell repertoires in COVID-19. Whole-study context: Researchers got acute and convalescent COVID-19 samples from the United States, Italy and Spain.

In the original processing: How many nucleated cells were present was estimated from reference gene primer amplification. The protocol was immunoSEQ multiplex PCR, while the TCRdb copy is restricted to in-frame clones and leaves out a portion. V and J calls and clone size are those listed in that table; D and trimming were worked out from the DNA. The profile shows approximately 69,000 clones, roughly four fifths of them singletons. Between the trimmed V and J ends, which lost 1 base and 6 bases, there was a span of 20 bases. There are 17 residues in the CDR3. Germline CDR1 reads SEHNR; CDR2 reads FQNEAQ (reference sequence). Seattle's cohort entered during active infection and was followed longitudinally.

The V call is TRBV7-9, the J call TRBJ2-3; tentative D call: TRBD2 (6 bases). The sequence derives from a man aged 45-60 years with COVID-19, enrolled during active disease. The sequencing sample was made of peripheral blood. CDR3 sequence (DNA): TGTGCCAGCAGCTTAGGAGTTAGCGGCGGTAAAGGGGATACGCAGTATTTT. Encoded protein: CASSLGVSGGKGDTQYF.